Sequencing of this T cell receptor (beta chain) was carried out in a study of blood T cell repertoires in COVID-19. In the study overall: Specimens from acute and convalescent COVID-19 originated in the United States, Italy and Spain. PBMCs, B-cell-depleted T cells, or T cells were the source of the cDNA or gDNA that made up the material.

The CDR3 contains 15 residues. Germline assignment: CDR1 SGHVS and CDR2 FQNEAQ. V was pared by 6 bases and J by 5 bases, with 8 bases of the junction left unmatched. In the authors' methods: How many nucleated cells were present was estimated from reference gene primer amplification. Some clones are missing from TCRdb's copy, which holds only in-frame ones; the method was immunoSEQ multiplex PCR. V, J and clone size reflect that table, while D and trimming were determined from the DNA. The table has just over 150,000 clones, 80% seen once. The clonotype comes from a man in his 60s with acute or convalescent COVID-19. The gene calls are TRBV7-8 and TRBJ2-5; 11 bases align to TRBD2. The sequenced sample consisted of peripheral blood. The CDR3 coding sequence is TGTGCCAGCAGGGCTACTAGCGGGGGAGGGGAGACCCAGTACTTC. Residues: CASRATSGGGETQYF.